Shown below are 29 T cell receptor beta chains from a single sample sequenced in a study of blood T cell repertoires in COVID-19. Libraries were prepared by immunoSEQ multiplex PCR; TCRdb keeps only in-frame clonotypes and omits some of them. The table has roughly 670,000 clones, approximately 90% seen once. The specimen was peripheral blood. The receptors were gathered from a woman aged 18 to 35 with acute or convalescent COVID-19.

This chain links TRBV2 with TRBJ1-2; TRBD1 matches 8 bases. After removal of 6 bases from V and 8 bases from J, the junction contained 23 bases not matched to a gene. Per germline, CDR1 SNHLY and CDR2 FYNNEI. The CDR3 runs 18 residues. CDR3 protein: CASRGGQGQASLSGGYTF. The DNA for the CDR3 is TGTGCCAGCAGGGGGGGGCAGGGACAGGCGTCCTTGTCGGGCGGCTACACCTTC. The variable domain in full, completed from reference TRBV2 and TRBJ1-2, reads EPEVTQTPSHQVTQMGQEVILRCVPISNHLYFYWYRQILGQKVEFLVSFYNNEISEKSEIFDDQFSVERPDGSNFTLKIRSTKLEDSAMYFCASRGGQGQASLSGGYTFGSGTRLTVV.

The chain employs TRBV6-4 and TRBJ1-2; D possibly corresponds to TRBD1 (5 bases). The V and J ends lost 0 bases and 8 bases respectively, with 13 bases between them. Germline V CDR1 and CDR2: MRHNA, SNTAGT. The CDR3 sequence is 14 residues long. The CDR3 spells CASSDSRQGLGYTF. In DNA form, the CDR3 reads TGTGCCAGCAGTGACTCGCGGCAGGGACTAGGCTACACCTTC.

Only one count was recorded for this clone. The V call is TRBV7-3, the J call TRBJ2-3; perhaps TRBD1 as D (6 bases). V was clipped by 5 bases and J by 1 base, with 16 bases between them. This CDR3 is 16 amino acids long. Germline V CDR1 and CDR2: SGHTA, FQGTGA. CDR3 loop: CASSPHTGTGTDTQYF. The CDR3 coding sequence is TGTGCCAGCAGCCCACACACAGGGACCGGCACAGATACGCAGTATTTT.

This chain joins TRBV5-4 and TRBJ1-1, with 7 nucleotides matching TRBD1. V lost 4 bases to trimming and J lost 1 base; unmatched junction nucleotides: 1. CDR3 length equals 13 residues. The germline CDR1 and CDR2 sequences are SGHNT and YYREEE (reference sequence). CDR3 residues: CASSPGGNTEAFF. CDR3 nucleotide sequence: TGTGCCAGCAGCCCAGGGGGGAACACTGAAGCTTTCTTT.

This chain joins TRBV29-1 and TRBJ2-2, with D tentatively TRBD1 (5 bases). Per germline, CDR1 SQVTM and CDR2 ANQGSEA. Trimming pared 4 bases from V and 4 bases from J, leaving 13 bases between. The length of the CDR3 is 14 residues. CDR3 sequence: CSVGHLQGTGELFF. The DNA of the CDR3 is TGCAGCGTTGGACACCTCCAGGGCACCGGGGAGCTGTTTTTT.

This clone appeared once. V and J are TRBV2 and TRBJ1-4; D is unclear. This CDR3 is built from 14 residues. The germline gives CDR1 SNHLY, CDR2 FYNNEI. Between the trimmed V and J ends, which lost 7 bases and 8 bases, there was a span of 17 bases. CDR3: CASNQDFTGEKLFF. CDR3 coding DNA: TGTGCCAGCAATCAGGATTTTACGGGGGAAAAACTGTTTTTT. Full variable domain (remainder filled in from reference TRBV2 and TRBJ1-4): EPEVTQTPSHQVTQMGQEVILRCVPISNHLYFYWYRQILGQKVEFLVSFYNNEISEKSEIFDDQFSVERPDGSNFTLKIRSTKLEDSAMYFCASNQDFTGEKLFFGSGTQLSVL.

V and J are TRBV28 and TRBJ2-3; TRBD1 might be the D (6 bases). Germline V gives CDR1 MDHEN, CDR2 SYDVKM. This CDR3 is built from 14 residues. Trimming stripped 6 bases from V and 6 bases from J, with 16 bases between. The CDR3 nucleotides read TGTGCCAGCAGACAGGACAGTAGAGCGGATACGCAGTATTTT. It is translated as CASRQDSRADTQYF.

The chain combines TRBV6-1 with TRBJ2-7, with D maybe TRBD2 (6 bases). CDR1 and CDR2 from the germline V gene are MNHNS and SASEGT. CDR3 length: 16 amino acids. V shed 2 bases and J shed 6 bases, with 20 bases lying between them. Here the CDR3 reads CASSEMFAEGYAEQYF. CDR3 sequence (DNA): TGTGCCAGCAGTGAAATGTTCGCGGAGGGGTATGCCGAGCAGTACTTC.

CDR3 region: CAWTYDRGNYGYTF. The CDR3 region has the DNA TGTGCCTGGACCTACGACAGGGGCAACTATGGCTACACCTTC. J is TRBJ1-2 and V is TRBV30; TRBD1 matches at 8 bases. Germline CDR1 reads GTSNPN; CDR2 reads SVGIG (reference sequence). The CDR3 extends over 14 amino acids. Trimming cost V 4 bases and J 2 bases; bases outside gene matches: 6.

CDR3 residues: CASIRGGGVYNEQFF. The CDR3 DNA is TGTGCCAGCATTCGGGGCGGGGGGGTTTACAATGAGCAGTTCTTC. This chain joins TRBV27 and TRBJ2-1; TRBD2 aligns across 9 bases. The CDR3 covers 15 residues. Germline-derived CDR1 and CDR2 are MNHEY and SMNVEV (reference sequence). V was clipped by 7 bases and J by 4 bases; unmatched bases: 8.

This rearrangement joins TRBV6-1 to TRBJ1-2; D ambiguous. The CDR3 is 15 amino acids. Trimming took off 2 bases at V and 4 bases at J, with 14 bases between the two ends. The germline V gene has CDR1 MNHNS and CDR2 SASEGT. The CDR3 reads CASSESGRNSYGYTF. CDR3 DNA sequence: TGTGCCAGCAGTGAATCAGGCAGAAACTCCTATGGCTACACCTTC.

V gene TRBV18 combines with J gene TRBJ1-2, with D possibly matching TRBD1 (6 bases). The CDR3 has 17 residues. CDR1 is KGHSH, CDR2 LQKENI, per germline. V was trimmed by 4 bases and J by 4 bases, leaving 22 bases between them. The CDR3 reads CASSLTQGANPVYGYTF. In DNA, the CDR3 is TGTGCCAGCTCACTAACACAGGGAGCGAATCCTGTCTATGGCTACACCTTC.

The chain joins TRBV6-6 to TRBJ2-3, with D perhaps TRBD1 (6 bases). The CDR3 has 14 residues. In germline, CDR1 is MNHNY, CDR2 SVGAGI (reference sequence). V was shortened by 7 bases and J by 4 bases, with 15 bases between the two germline ends. The CDR3: CASKGEGEADTQYF. CDR3 bases: TGTGCCAGCAAGGGGGAAGGTGAGGCAGATACGCAGTATTTT.

To note about this clone: Other DNA sequences in the sample encode the same CDR3. The rearrangement joins TRBV6-1 to TRBJ1-1; 8 nucleotides line up with TRBD1. CDR1 and CDR2 (germline): MNHNS, SASEGT. CDR3 length equals 15 residues. V dropped 0 bases and J dropped 1; count of bases not matched to a gene: 1. The CDR3 region is CASSEAGTGNTEAFF. The CDR3 DNA reads as TGTGCCAGCAGTGAAGCGGGGACAGGGAACACTGAAGCTTTCTTT.

Concerning this clone: This specimen includes other DNA sequences encoding the same CDR3. The gene calls are TRBV27 and TRBJ2-7; D call uncertain. Trimming pared 4 bases from V and 5 bases from J, leaving 6 bases between. CDR3 length: 11 residues. Germline CDR1 reads MNHEY; CDR2 reads SMNVEV (reference sequence). The CDR3 coding sequence is TGTGCCAGCAGTTCTGGCAACGAGCAGTACTTC. The encoded protein is CASSSGNEQYF.

V usage is TRBV6-1 and J usage is TRBJ1-5; D is ambiguous. V gave up 1 base and J gave up 7 bases, with 11 bases separating them. The germline V gene encodes CDR1 MNHNS and CDR2 SASEGT. The CDR3 has 14 residues. As DNA, the CDR3 is TGTGCCAGCAGTGAAGGAGGTACGGAACAGCCCCAGCATTTT. It encodes CASSEGGTEQPQHF.

This clone was picked up a small number of times. Within the sample, other DNA sequences also encode this same CDR3. The chain links TRBV4-1 to TRBJ2-7; D might be TRBD1 (6 bases). The germline V and J ends were trimmed by 1 base and 0 bases, with 10 bases remaining between them. The CDR3 extends over 15 amino acids. Germline CDR1 MGHRA, CDR2 YSYEKL. DNA of the CDR3: TGCGCCAGCAGCCAAGGGGAAGGGGGCTCCTACGAGCAGTACTTC. Protein: CASSQGEGGSYEQYF.

This chain connects TRBV18 to TRBJ1-2, with no clear D. CDR1 is KGHSH, CDR2 LQKENI, per germline. Trimming removed 10 bases from V and 8 bases from J, with 11 bases in between. The CDR3 length is 10 residues. This CDR3 is CANSFSGYTF. In DNA form, the CDR3 reads TGTGCCAACTCCTTTTCGGGCTACACCTTC.

The rearrangement joins TRBV7-2 to TRBJ1-1; TRBD1 agrees at 7 bases. This CDR3 is 16 amino acids long. Germline V CDR1 and CDR2: SGHTA, FQGNSA. The J segment lost 2 bases and the V segment lost 5 bases, leaving 11 bases of the junction unmatched. CDR3 protein: CASSPSLTGINTEAFF. The CDR3 nucleotides read TGTGCCAGCAGCCCCTCCCTGACAGGGATTAACACTGAAGCTTTCTTT.

The chain employs TRBV5-1 and TRBJ1-1, with 9 bases matching TRBD1. The CDR3 is 17 amino acids. V trimming: 3 bases; J trimming: 8 bases; junction bases outside the gene matches: 17. Germline CDR1 is SGHRS and CDR2 is YFSETQ. The CDR3 nucleotides are TGCGCCAGCAGCTCCCCATCAAACAGGGGGCAGAAAAGGGAAGCTTTCTTT. It translates to CASSSPSNRGQKREAFF.

This clone has a single count. The chain carries TRBV5-1 and TRBJ2-2; D unclear. Germline V gene sequence: CDR1 SGHRS, CDR2 YFSETQ. V lost 4 bases and J 3 bases, leaving 13 bases between the germline ends. The CDR3 is made up of 15 amino acids. The CDR3 here is CASSPLEPDTGELFF. The DNA for the CDR3 is TGCGCCAGCAGCCCCCTAGAGCCTGACACCGGGGAGCTGTTTTTT.

V gene TRBV7-2 combines with J gene TRBJ2-3; a possible D gene is TRBD2 (7 bases). Germline CDR1 and CDR2: SGHTA and FQGNSA. Trimming cost V 4 bases and J 4 bases, with 12 bases left between them. This CDR3 region has 14 residues. Written as DNA, the CDR3 is TGTGCCAGCAGCTGGGGGGGCCGCGCAGATACGCAGTATTTT. Residues: CASSWGGRADTQYF. Filled out from reference TRBV7-2 and TRBJ2-3, the complete variable domain reads GAGVSQSPSNKVTEKGKDVELRCDPISGHTALYWYRQSLGQGLEFLIYFQGNSAPDKSGLPSDRFSAERTGGSVSTLTIQRTQQEDSAVYLCASSWGGRADTQYFGPGTRLTVL.

This clone has a single count. V and J are TRBV6-5 and TRBJ1-2; no firm D call. The CDR3 spans 12 residues. Trimming removed 7 bases at V and 4 bases at J, with 10 bases between. Germline CDR1 and CDR2: MNHEY and SVGAGI. The CDR3 sequence is CASTGPRYGYTF. The DNA for the CDR3 is TGTGCCAGCACAGGTCCGCGCTATGGCTACACCTTC.

This rearrangement joins TRBV29-1 to TRBJ1-1; 7 nucleotides match TRBD1. Germline CDR1 reads SQVTM; CDR2 reads ANQGSEA. The CDR3 is 14 residues long. Unmatched junction bases numbered 10, after V lost 6 bases and J lost 3 bases. The CDR3 here is CSVDTGASDTEAFF. The CDR3 DNA sequence: TGCAGCGTGGACACAGGGGCATCGGACACTGAAGCTTTCTTT.

V gene TRBV12-3 or TRBV12-4 combines with J gene TRBJ1-5, with D unresolved. The CDR3 is 12 residues long. V lost 1 base to trimming and J lost 11 bases, with 9 bases between them. CDR3 protein: CASSLDRSTQHF. The CDR3 coding sequence is TGTGCCAGCAGTTTAGACCGGTCAACCCAGCATTTT.

The chain combines TRBV6-4 with TRBJ2-1; 9 bases are a match to TRBD1. CDR1 and CDR2 from the germline V gene are MRHNA and SNTAGT. Trimming removed 2 bases from V and 6 bases from J; junction bases left unmatched: 8. The CDR3 sequence is 16 residues long. Written as DNA, the CDR3 is TGTGCCAGCAGTGACAGCTACAGGGGGCTCGTCAATGAGCAGTTCTTC. This sequence encodes CASSDSYRGLVNEQFF.

The chain is built from TRBV24-1 and TRBJ1-1, with 8 bases identical to TRBD1. Germline V gene lookup returns CDR1 KGHDR and CDR2 SFDVKD. Trimming cost V 7 bases and J 1 base; bases outside gene matches: 4. The CDR3 runs to 14 residues. CDR3 nucleotide sequence: TGTGCCACCAGCCCCGGGACAGGGAACACTGAAGCTTTCTTT. This codes for CATSPGTGNTEAFF.

This clone showed up just a few times. This same CDR3 is encoded by further DNA sequences in the sample. The V call is TRBV5-1, the J call TRBJ1-6; 8 bases map to TRBD1. The V gene's germline CDR1 is SGHRS and CDR2 YFSETQ. V lost 0 bases to trimming and J lost 7 bases; unmatched junction nucleotides: 3. There are 15 residues in the CDR3. DNA of the CDR3: TGCGCCAGCAGCTTGGGGACAGGGCTGAATTCACCCCTCCACTTT. Translation gives CASSLGTGLNSPLHF.

This rearrangement joins TRBV9 to TRBJ1-2, with 7 bases fitting TRBD1. The J segment lost 7 bases and the V segment lost 4 bases, leaving 10 bases of the junction unmatched. CDR1 and CDR2 (germline): SGDLS, YYNGEE. This CDR3 region has 14 residues. The CDR3 DNA reads as TGTGCCAGCAGCCTAACTCAGGGGGGAGGTGGCTACACCTTC. It is translated as CASSLTQGGGGYTF.